This TCR beta chain was recovered during a study of blood T cells in healthy people across ages. The CDR3 totals 15 residues. Together with a sample-barcoded 5' primer, a J-beta primer mix was included in a second PCR lasting about 7 to 12 cycles. TCRdb itself ran the 5' RACE reads through MiXCR, one entry per CDR3 protein. The sample holds over 1,500,000 distinct CDR3 sequences, roughly 50% seen once. Peripheral blood, about 10 milliliters per donor, was collected. There were at least 6 micrograms of total RNA extracted from every sample. The source material was blood. V is TRBV12-3 or TRBV12-4 and J is TRBJ2-1; D not certain. TRBJ2-7 matches the DNA end more closely, so the J call is doubtful. This TCR was recovered from a woman aged 40-49 years in good health. The CDR3 bases are TGTGCCAGCACCAATGCGCAGAGCTCCTACAATGAGCAGTACTTC. It is translated as CASTNAQSSYNEQYF.